This T cell receptor (beta chain) was recovered during a study of blood T cells in healthy people across ages. Germline assignment: CDR1 LNHNV and CDR2 YYDKDF (reference sequence). The CDR3 runs 14 residues. V was trimmed by 9 bases and J by 2 bases, leaving 14 bases between them. A J-beta primer mix and a sample-barcoded 5' primer were used in a second PCR of about 7 to 11 cycles. TCRdb reprocessed the 5' RACE reads with MiXCR, giving one entry per CDR3 protein. This sample yields roughly 1.9 million distinct CDR3 sequences, of which about 39% are seen a single time; about 21% belongs to the top ten.

Sequenced input: blood. The chain links TRBV15 to TRBJ2-1; possibly TRBD1 for D (5 bases). The receptor was isolated from a human donor in good health. The DNA for the CDR3 is TGTGCCACTCAGCAGGACACAACCTACAATGAGCAGTTCTTC. Amino acids: CATQQDTTYNEQFF.